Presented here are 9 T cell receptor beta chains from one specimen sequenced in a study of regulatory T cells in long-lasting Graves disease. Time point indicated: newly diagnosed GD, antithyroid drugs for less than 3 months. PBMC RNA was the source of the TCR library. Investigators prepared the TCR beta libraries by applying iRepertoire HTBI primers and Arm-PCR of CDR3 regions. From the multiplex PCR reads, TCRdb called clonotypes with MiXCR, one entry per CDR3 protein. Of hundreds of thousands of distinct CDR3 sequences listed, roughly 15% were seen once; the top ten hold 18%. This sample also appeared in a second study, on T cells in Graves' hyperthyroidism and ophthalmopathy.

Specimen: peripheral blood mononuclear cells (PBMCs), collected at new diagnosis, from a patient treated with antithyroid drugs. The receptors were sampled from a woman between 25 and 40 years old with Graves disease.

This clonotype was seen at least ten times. This CDR3 reads CASSTIRDRVKKLFF. The DNA for the CDR3 is TGTGCCAGCAGTACCATCCGGGACAGGGTGAAAAAACTGTTTTTT. The chain recombines TRBV6-1 with TRBJ1-4; 9 bases map to TRBD1. The V gene's germline CDR1 is MNHNS and CDR2 SASEGT. This CDR3 has 15 amino acids. V trimming: 5 bases; J trimming: 9 bases; junction bases outside the gene matches: 10.

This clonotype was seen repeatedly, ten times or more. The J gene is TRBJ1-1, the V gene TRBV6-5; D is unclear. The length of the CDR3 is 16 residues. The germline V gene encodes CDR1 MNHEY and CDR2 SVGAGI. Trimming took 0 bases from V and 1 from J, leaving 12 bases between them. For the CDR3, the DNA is TGTGCCAGCAGTTACTCGCGGAGACGGTCGAACACTGAAGCTTTCTTT. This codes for CASSYSRRRSNTEAFF.

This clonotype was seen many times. This CDR3 is CSARRPGTGNYEQYF. In nucleotides, the CDR3 is TGCAGTGCTAGACGACCCGGGACAGGCAACTACGAGCAGTACTTC. The genes are TRBV20-1 and TRBJ2-7; 8 bases are shared with TRBD1. The germline gives CDR1 DFQATT, CDR2 SNEGSKA (reference sequence). The CDR3 covers 15 residues. Trimming cost V 2 bases and J 3 bases; bases outside gene matches: 9.

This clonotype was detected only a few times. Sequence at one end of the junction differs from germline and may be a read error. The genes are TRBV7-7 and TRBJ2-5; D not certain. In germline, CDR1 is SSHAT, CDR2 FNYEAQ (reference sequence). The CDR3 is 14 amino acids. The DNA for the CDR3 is TGTGCTAGCAGCGCATATGCTATCTCAGAGACCCAGTACTTC. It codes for CASSAYAISETQYF.

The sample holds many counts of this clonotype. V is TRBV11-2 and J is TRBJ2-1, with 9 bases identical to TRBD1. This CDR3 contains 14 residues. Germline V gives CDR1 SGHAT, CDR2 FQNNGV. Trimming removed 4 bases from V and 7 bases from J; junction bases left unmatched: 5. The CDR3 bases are TGTGCCAGCAGCTCACCCGGACAGGGGAATGAGCAGTTCTTC. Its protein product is CASSSPGQGNEQFF. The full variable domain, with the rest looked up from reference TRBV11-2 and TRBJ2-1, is EAGVAQSPRYKIIEKRQSVAFWCNPISGHATLYWYQQILGQGPKLLIQFQNNGVVDDSQLPKDRFSAERLKGVDSTLKIQPAKLEDSAVYLCASSSPGQGNEQFFGPGTRLTVL.

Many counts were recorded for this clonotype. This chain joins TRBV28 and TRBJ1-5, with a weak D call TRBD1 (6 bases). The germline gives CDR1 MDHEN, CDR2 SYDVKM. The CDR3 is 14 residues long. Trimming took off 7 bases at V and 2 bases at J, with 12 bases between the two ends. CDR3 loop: CASKRTARNQPQHF. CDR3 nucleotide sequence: TGTGCCAGCAAGAGGACAGCCCGCAATCAGCCCCAGCATTTT.

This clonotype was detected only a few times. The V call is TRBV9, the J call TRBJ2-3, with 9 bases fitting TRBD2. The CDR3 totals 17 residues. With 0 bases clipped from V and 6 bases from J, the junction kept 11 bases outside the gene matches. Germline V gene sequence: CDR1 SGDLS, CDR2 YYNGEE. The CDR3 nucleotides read TGTGCCAGCAGCGTAGGACCGGGACTAGCTGGGGGGGATACGCAGTATTTT. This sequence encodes CASSVGPGLAGGDTQYF.

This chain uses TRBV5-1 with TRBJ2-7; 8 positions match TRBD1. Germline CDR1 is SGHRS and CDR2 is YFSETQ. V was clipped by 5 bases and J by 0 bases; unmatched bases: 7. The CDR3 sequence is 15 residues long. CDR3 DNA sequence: TGCGCCAGCAGACTTACAGGGGGATACTCCTACGAGCAGTACTTC. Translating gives CASRLTGGYSYEQYF.

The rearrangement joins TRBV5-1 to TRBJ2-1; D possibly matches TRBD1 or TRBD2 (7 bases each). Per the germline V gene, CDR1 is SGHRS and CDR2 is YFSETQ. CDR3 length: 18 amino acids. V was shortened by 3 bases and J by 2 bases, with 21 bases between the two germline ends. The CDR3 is CASSSGGSTGIPYNEQFF. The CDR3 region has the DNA TGCGCCAGCAGCTCGGGGGGTTCGACAGGGATCCCCTACAATGAGCAGTTCTTC.